This TCR beta chain was identified in a study of blood T cells in healthy people across ages. This clonotype turned up a few times. Sequence at one end of the junction differs from germline and may be a read error. The authors ran a second PCR of about 7 to 11 cycles using a sample-barcoded 5' primer and a J-beta primer mix. Via MiXCR, TCRdb re-called the 5' RACE reads, giving one row per CDR3 protein. The repertoire has 700,000 to 900,000 distinct CDR3 sequences, roughly 50% of them found once; the top ten carry approximately 40%. There are 15 residues in the CDR3. CDR1 SSHAT and CDR2 FNYEAQ come from the germline V gene (reference sequence).

The sequencing sample was made of blood. The clonotype was recovered from an elderly man in good health. The V call is TRBV7-7, the J call TRBJ2-5; TRBD1 might be the D (6 bases). The CDR3 nucleotides are TGTGCTAGCAGCCGGGACGGACAGCCACAAGAGACCCAGTACTTC. Protein: CASSRDGQPQETQYF.